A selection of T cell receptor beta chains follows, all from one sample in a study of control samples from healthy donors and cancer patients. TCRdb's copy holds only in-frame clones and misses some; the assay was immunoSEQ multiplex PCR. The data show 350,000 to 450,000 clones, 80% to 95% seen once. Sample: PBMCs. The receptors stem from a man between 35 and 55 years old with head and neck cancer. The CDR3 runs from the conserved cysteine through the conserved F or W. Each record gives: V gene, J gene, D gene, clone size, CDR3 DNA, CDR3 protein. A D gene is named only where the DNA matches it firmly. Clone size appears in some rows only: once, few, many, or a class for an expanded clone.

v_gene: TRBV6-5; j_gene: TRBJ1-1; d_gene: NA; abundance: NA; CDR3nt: TGTGCCAGCAGCCGTGGGGGTTTAGTAAGCACTGAAGCTTTCTTT; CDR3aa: CASSRGGLVSTEAFF
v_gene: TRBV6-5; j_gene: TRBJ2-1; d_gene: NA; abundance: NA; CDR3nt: TGTGCCAGCAGTTCGGACGGGCCCTACAATGAGCAGTTCTTC; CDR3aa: CASSSDGPYNEQFF
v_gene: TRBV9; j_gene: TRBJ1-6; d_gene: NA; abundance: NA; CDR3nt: TGTGCCAGCAGCGTAGGGCAGTATAATTCACCCCTCCACTTT; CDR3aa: CASSVGQYNSPLHF
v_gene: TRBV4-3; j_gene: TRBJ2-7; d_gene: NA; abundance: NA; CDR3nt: TGCGCCAGCAGCCAAGAAACGGCCTCCTACGAGCAGTACTTC; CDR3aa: CASSQETASYEQYF
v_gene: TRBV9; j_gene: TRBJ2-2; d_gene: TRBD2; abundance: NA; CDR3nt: TGTGCCAGCAGCGTCGGGGGGGGCCCCGGGGAGCTGTTTTTT; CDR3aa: CASSVGGGPGELFF
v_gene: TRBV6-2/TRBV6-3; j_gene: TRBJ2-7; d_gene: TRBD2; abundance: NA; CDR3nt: TGTGCCAGCAGCCTTTCAATAGAGCGGGGGGCTTTCTACGAGCAGTACTTC; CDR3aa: CASSLSIERGAFYEQYF
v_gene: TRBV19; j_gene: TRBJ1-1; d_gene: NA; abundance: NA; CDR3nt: TGTGCCAGTACCGTCATAAGTGGTGGGACTGAAGCTTTCTTT; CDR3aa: CASTVISGGTEAFF
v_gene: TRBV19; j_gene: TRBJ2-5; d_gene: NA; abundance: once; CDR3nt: TGTGCCAGTAGTATGACACAGGGATCGGGTAGAGAGACCCAGTACTTC; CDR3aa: CASSMTQGSGRETQYF
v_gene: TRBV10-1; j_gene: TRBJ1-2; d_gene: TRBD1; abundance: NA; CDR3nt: TGCGCCAGCTCACGACAGGGCAGCTATGGCTACACCTTC; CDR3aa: CASSRQGSYGYTF
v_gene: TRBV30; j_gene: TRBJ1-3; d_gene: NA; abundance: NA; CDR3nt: TGTGCCTGGAGTGTAGGGATCTCTGGAAACACCATATATTTT; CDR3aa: CAWSVGISGNTIYF
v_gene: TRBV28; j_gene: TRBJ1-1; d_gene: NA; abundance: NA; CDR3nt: TGTGCCAGCAGAACTTTGATGGGGGGCTCTGCGAACACTGAAGCTTTCTTT; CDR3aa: CASRTLMGGSANTEAFF
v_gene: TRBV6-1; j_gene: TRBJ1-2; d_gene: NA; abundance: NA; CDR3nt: TGTGCCAGCAGTGAACTCCTCTCCGCACAGGCGAATGGCTACACCTTC; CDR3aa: CASSELLSAQANGYTF
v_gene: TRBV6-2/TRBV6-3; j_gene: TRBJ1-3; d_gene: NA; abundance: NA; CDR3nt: TGTGCCAGCAGTTACCCAGGGTTGGGCGGAAACACCATATATTTT; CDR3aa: CASSYPGLGGNTIYF
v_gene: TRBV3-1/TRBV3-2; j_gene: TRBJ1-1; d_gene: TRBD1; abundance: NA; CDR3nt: TGTGCCAGCAGTCAGGGGGAGAGTAACACTGAAGCTTTCTTT; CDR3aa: CASSQGESNTEAFF
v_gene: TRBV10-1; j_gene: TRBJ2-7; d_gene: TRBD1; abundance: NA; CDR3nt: TGCGCCAGCAGTGAGTCGACAGGGGGCAACTACGAGCAGTACTTC; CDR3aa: CASSESTGGNYEQYF
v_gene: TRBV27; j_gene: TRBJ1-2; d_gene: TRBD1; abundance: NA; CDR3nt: TGTGCCAGCCAGACAGGGGGCAGCGGCTACACCTTC; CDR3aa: CASQTGGSGYTF
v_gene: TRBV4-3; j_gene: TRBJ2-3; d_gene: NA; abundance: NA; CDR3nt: TGCGCCAGCAGCCGAACTGGACAGATTGGGCCCACAGATACGCAGTATTTT; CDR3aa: CASSRTGQIGPTDTQYF
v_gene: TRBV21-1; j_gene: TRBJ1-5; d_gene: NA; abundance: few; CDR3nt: TGTGCCAGCACCCCCCAGAGGAGCAATCAGCCCCAGCATTTT; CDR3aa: CASTPQRSNQPQHF
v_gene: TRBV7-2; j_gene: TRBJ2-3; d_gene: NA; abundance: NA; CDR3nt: TGTGCCAGCAGCCTTGGACAGACCACAGATACGCAGTATTTT; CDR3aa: CASSLGQTTDTQYF
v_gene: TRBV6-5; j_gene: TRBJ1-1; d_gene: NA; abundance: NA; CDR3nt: TGTGCCAGCATCACACCCGGGGTAACTGAAGCTTTCTTT; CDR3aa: CASITPGVTEAFF
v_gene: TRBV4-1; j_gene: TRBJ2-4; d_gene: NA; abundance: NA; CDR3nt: TGCGCCAGCAGCCAGGACAGACTCGGGGGATACATTCAGTACTTC; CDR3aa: CASSQDRLGGYIQYF
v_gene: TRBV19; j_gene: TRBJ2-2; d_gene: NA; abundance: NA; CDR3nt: TGTGCCAGTAGTATAATTTTCCAGGGATCAACCGGGGAGCTGTTTTTT; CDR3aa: CASSIIFQGSTGELFF
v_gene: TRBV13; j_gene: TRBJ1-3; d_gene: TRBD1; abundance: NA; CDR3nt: TGTGCCAGCAGCTCAGGACAGGTCCCTGGAAACACCATATATTTT; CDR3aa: CASSSGQVPGNTIYF
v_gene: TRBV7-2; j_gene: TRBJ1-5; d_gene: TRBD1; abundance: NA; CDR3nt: TGTGCCAGCAGCTTAGTGGGGGGACAGTCGACTCAGCCCCAGCATTTT; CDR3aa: CASSLVGGQSTQPQHF
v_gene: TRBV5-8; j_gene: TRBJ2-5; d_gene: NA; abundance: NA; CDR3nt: TGTGCCAGCAGCTTGGATAACAGACCGCAAGAGACCCAGTACTTC; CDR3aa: CASSLDNRPQETQYF
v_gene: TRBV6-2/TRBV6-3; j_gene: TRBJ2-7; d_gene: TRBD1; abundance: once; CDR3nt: TGTGCCAGCAGCCAACTTCAGGGGGCGCAGGAGCAGTACTTC; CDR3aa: CASSQLQGAQEQYF
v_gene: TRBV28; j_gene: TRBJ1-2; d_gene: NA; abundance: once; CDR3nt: TGTGCCAGCAGCCTCGGGACTCAGTATGGCTACACCTTC; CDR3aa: CASSLGTQYGYTF
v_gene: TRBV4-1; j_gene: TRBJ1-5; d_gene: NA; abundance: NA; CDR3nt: TGCGCCAGCAGCCAAGACCCCGCCAGGGTCGTTCAGCCCCAGCATTTT; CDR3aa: CASSQDPARVVQPQHF
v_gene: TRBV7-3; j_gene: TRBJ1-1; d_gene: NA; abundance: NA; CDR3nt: TGTGCCAGCAGTGGGGACGGCTTGAACACTGAAGCTTTCTTT; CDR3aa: CASSGDGLNTEAFF
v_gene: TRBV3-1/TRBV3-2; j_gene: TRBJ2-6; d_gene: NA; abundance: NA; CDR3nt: TGTGCCAGCAGCCCTAAACAGCCCTCTGGGGCCAACGTCCTGACTTTC; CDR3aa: CASSPKQPSGANVLTF
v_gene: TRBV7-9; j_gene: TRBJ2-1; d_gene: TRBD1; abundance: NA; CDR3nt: TGTGCCAGCGTACAGGGGCTAGACCCCTACAATGAGCAGTTCTTC; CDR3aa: CASVQGLDPYNEQFF
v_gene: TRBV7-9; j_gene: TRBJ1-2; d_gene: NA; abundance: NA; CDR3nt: TGTGCCAGCAGCTTAGGTGGGGGGGACGTCAGAGGCTACACCTTC; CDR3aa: CASSLGGGDVRGYTF
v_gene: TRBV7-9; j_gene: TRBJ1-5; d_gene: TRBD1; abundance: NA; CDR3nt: TGTGCCAGCAGCTTAGCGGGGGACAGGGAAATCGGACAGCCCCAGCATTTT; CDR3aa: CASSLAGDREIGQPQHF
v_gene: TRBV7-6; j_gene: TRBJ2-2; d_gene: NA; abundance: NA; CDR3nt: TGTGCCAGCAGCCCTGGGGGTACGAACACCGGGGAGCTGTTTTTT; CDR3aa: CASSPGGTNTGELFF
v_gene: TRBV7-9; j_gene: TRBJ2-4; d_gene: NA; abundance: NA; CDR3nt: TGTGCCAGCAGCTTCGTCGGGAAGGAGGCCAAAAACATTCAGTACTTC; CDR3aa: CASSFVGKEAKNIQYF
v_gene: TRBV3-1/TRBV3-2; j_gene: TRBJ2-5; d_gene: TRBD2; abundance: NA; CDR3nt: TGTGCCAGCACTATAGATAGCGGGGGGGCAGGAGAGACCCAGTACTTC; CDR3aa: CASTIDSGGAGETQYF
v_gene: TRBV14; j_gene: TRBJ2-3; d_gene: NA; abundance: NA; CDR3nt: TGTGCCAGCAGCCTCCAAGATACGCAGTATTTT; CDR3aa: CASSLQDTQYF
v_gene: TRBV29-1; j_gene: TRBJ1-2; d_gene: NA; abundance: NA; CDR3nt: TGCAGCGTTGAGGGGGGGCGGAACTATGGCTACACCTTC; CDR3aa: CSVEGGRNYGYTF
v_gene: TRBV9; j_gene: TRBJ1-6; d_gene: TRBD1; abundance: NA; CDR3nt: TGTGCCAGCAGCGCCAACTACAGGGGATCACCCCTCCACTTT; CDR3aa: CASSANYRGSPLHF
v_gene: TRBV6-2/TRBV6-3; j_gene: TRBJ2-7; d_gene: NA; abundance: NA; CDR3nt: TGTGCCAGCAGCTTCGGGACTCTCTACGAGCAGTACTTC; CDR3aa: CASSFGTLYEQYF
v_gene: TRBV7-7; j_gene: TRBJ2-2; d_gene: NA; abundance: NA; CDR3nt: TGTGCTAGCAGCTTAGGGGTGGCTAGCACGGGCACCGGGGAGCTGTTTTTT; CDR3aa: CASSLGVASTGTGELFF
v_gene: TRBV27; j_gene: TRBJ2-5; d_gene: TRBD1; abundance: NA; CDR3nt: TGTGCCAGCAGTTTCGGACAGGGAAAGACCCAGTACTTC; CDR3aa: CASSFGQGKTQYF
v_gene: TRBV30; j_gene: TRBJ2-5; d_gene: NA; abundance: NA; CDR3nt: TGTGCCTGGCACAGGGGGGGGCAGGAGACCCAGTACTTC; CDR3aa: CAWHRGGQETQYF
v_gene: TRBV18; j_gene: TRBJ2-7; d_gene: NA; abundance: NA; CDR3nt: TGTGCCAGCTCACAGACCGACCTCGCAGGGTACGAGCAGTACTTC; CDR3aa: CASSQTDLAGYEQYF
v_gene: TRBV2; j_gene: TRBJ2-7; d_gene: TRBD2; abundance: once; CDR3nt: TGTGCCAGCAGCCCTAGCGGGGGGGCCTACAACGAGCAGTACTTC; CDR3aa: CASSPSGGAYNEQYF
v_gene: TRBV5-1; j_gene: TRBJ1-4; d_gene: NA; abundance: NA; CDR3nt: TGCGCCAGCAGCCTTGACACCGTCGGCGAAAAACTGTTTTTT; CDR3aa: CASSLDTVGEKLFF
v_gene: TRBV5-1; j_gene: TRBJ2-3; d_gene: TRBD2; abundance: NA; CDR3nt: TGCGCCAGCAGCCCCGCGGGGGACCATGTAGATACGCAGTATTTT; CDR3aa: CASSPAGDHVDTQYF
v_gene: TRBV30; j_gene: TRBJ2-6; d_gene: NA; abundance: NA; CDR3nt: TGTGCCTGGAGTGTGGCCAGAACGAGCTCTGGGGCCAACGTCCTGACTTTC; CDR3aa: CAWSVARTSSGANVLTF
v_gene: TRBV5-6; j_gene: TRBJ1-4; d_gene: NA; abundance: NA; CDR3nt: TGTGCCAGCAGCTTTTTTAGGATAACAGGGAAAGGAGAAAAACTGTTTTTT; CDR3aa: CASSFFRITGKGEKLFF
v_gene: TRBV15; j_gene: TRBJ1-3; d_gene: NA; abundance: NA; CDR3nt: TGTGCCACCAGCAGACTTTTTGGGGACCGTTCTGGAAACACCATATATTTT; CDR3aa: CATSRLFGDRSGNTIYF
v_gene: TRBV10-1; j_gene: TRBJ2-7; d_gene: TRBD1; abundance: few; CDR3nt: TGCGCCACCTGGGACAGATACTACGAGCAGTACTTC; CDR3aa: CATWDRYYEQYF
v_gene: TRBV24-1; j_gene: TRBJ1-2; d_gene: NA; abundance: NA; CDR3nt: TGTGCCACCAGTGATTCCATACTCCGGGATGGCTACACCTTC; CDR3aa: CATSDSILRDGYTF
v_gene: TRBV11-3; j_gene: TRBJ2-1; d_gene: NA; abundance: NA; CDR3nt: TGTGCCAGCAGCTTAACTAACAATGAGCAGTTCTTC; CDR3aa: CASSLTNNEQFF
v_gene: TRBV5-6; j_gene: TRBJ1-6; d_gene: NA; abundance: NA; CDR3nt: TGTGCCAGCAGCTTGGCAGTGGAAGGACTGTATAATTCACCCCTCCACTTT; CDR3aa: CASSLAVEGLYNSPLHF
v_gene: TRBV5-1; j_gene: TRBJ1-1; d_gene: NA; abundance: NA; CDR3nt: TGCGCCAGCAGCCTCCGGACAGCGAACACTGAAGCTTTCTTT; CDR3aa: CASSLRTANTEAFF
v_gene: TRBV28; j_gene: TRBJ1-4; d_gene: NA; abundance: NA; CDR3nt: TGTGCCAGCAGTTTATATTTGCGTGGCCTACCCGACAGCGGGTGGGAAAAACTGTTTTTT; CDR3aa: CASSLYLRGLPDSGWEKLFF
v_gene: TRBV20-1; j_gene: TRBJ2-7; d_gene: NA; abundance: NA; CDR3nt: TGCAGTGCGGGACCGAAATACGAGCAGTACTTC; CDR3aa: CSAGPKYEQYF
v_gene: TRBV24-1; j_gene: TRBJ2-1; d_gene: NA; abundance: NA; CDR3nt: TGTGCCACCAGTGCCGCCGGGAACAACAATGAGCAGTTCTTC; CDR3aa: CATSAAGNNNEQFF
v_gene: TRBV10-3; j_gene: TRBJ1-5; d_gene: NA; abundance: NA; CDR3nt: TGTGCCATCAGTGAGTCAGACTTGCAGCCCCAGCATTTT; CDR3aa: CAISESDLQPQHF